The entry below describes one T cell receptor beta chain. The antigen is undetermined. Looked up from germline, CDR1 is SGHRS and CDR2 is YFSETQ. Trimming removed 0 bases from V and 3 bases from J, with 9 bases in between. There are 15 residues in the CDR3. The record originates from a study of T cells after yellow fever vaccination. Overall study findings and caveats: Most clones from primary vaccination resurfaced after the booster (approximately 97% CD4, around 90% CD8).

TCRdb reanalysed the 5' RACE reads using MiXCR and keeps one entry per CDR3 protein. The table includes a few hundred thousand distinct CDR3 sequences, 8% to 9.5% detected once. The source of this sequence is a man younger than 35 who received the YFV17D yellow fever vaccine. Material: PBMCs, obtained about 49 days after the first yellow fever vaccination. The rearrangement links TRBV5-1 to TRBJ2-2; D call uncertain. Written as DNA, the CDR3 is TGCGCCAGCAGCTTGGTGGGATACGACACCGGGGAGCTGTTTTTT. This sequence encodes CASSLVGYDTGELFF.